This T cell receptor (beta chain) was obtained from a study of T cell responses to AZD1222 COVID-19 vaccine (dated by TCRdb to the early 2020s). Describing the broader study: AZD1222 recipients given second doses at about 4 weeks or at about 12 weeks were pooled, since spike-specific TCR depth and breadth were not found to differ between the two schedules. A total of over 230 trial participants underwent TCR sequencing, of whom under 220 had received two doses of AZD1222 and roughly 26 had received two doses of the MenACWY control vaccine. Trial participants were enrolled by age into subgroups of 18-55, 56-69 and 70-plus years, and approximately 150, 30 and 60 TCR-sequenced participants, respectively, were included in these subgroups. Results and caveats for the whole study, not just this receptor: No day 14 peak-response samples were available, so repertoires were characterized only after the peak T cell response. Conclusions about previously exposed vaccinees are limited, since just six or seven AZD1222 recipients were seropositive for SARS-CoV-2 at baseline. Participants were mostly white British, with more females than males. The authors suggested clonal diversity may have been underestimated. Nearly half of unique spike-specific TCRs reportedly recognized epitopes outside regions mutated in the B.1.351 and B.1.1.7 variants. The vaccine-associated CD4 TCRs covered the entire spike protein, and the dominant responses fell in regions 160-218 and 743-854. In the small 56-69-year group, the increase in depth fell short of significance, most likely because of low power. After two AZD1222 doses, spike-specific TCR breadth and depth were significantly higher than at day 0 and than in MenACWY recipients.

From a lookup of the germline V gene (reference sequence), CDR1 and CDR2 are GTSNPN and SVGIG. V drops 2 bases and J drops 2 bases, leaving 8 bases in between. Inclusive of the bounding cysteine and phenylalanine, the CDR3 is 13 residues long. The read is trimmed to its CDR3 DNA, 39 bases read in frame from base 1. Turning to this clone: The antigen it binds to is not known. No base quality values were provided; no much bigger clone lies one nucleotide off.

The CDR3 regions of human TCRbeta chains were analyzed by immunosequencing. The published analysis was carried out like this. TCRs in the repertoires were compared against a reference library of SARS-CoV-2-specific TCRs that had been generated with the MIRA antigen-specificity platform. Breadth was defined as the fraction of unique TCRs that were SARS-CoV-2-associated, and depth was defined as the fraction of total T cells that were SARS-CoV-2-associated. Using the MIRA data, every spike-specific TCR was mapped to the spike region that the TCR reacted to and assigned to either a CD4 or a CD8 class. Log10-transformed breadth and depth values were compared by one-way ANOVA with Sidak's multiple comparisons tests. As stored in TCRdb, this immuneACCESS dataset retains in-frame rearrangements with V and J assigned. A fraction of the clones does not appear; measured against another copy, unresolved V genes explain less than half of the discrepancy, and the remainder lacks a known reason. The DNA was the basis for D and trimming; V, J and clone size are from that table. The sample table contains more than 70,000 clones; only one count was recorded for about 85% of them. The top ten clones comprise approximately 13% of the sample.

The time point label, read with the paper, signifies: baseline before first vaccination. Vaccinee samples were obtained from the UK trials COV001 and COV002, which included a single-blind randomized controlled phase 2/3 trial of AZD1222 (ChAdOx1 nCoV-19) in healthy adults. Trial participant PBMC samples were collected at day 0 and day 28 after the second dose for TCRbeta chain sequencing. Sequencing used peripheral blood, obtained on day 0 of AZD1222 vaccination. The sequence joins TRBV30 to TRBJ2-3; confidence is insufficient to name the D gene. The clonotype originates from an adult in good health. The bases are TGTGCCTGGAGTCTGGATAACACAGATACGCAGTATTTT. Translated, this gives CAWSLDNTDTQYF.